The 4 T cell receptor beta chains below come from one sample, sequenced in a study of cytomegalovirus exposure and HLA in healthy donors. The primer mix had 60 Vbeta and 13 Jbeta primers. Assay used: immunoSEQ multiplex PCR; TCRdb lists only in-frame clones, some missing. The sample lists about 180,000 clones; around 76% were seen once. The specimen was PBMCs. The receptors derive from a man aged 35-49 years in good health and CMV-seronegative.

The rearrangement links TRBV19 to TRBJ2-7, with 7 bases that match TRBD2. CDR3 length: 14 residues. Unmatched junction bases numbered 8, after V lost 7 bases and J lost 2 bases. Looked up from germline, CDR1 is LNHDA and CDR2 is SQIVND (reference sequence). The CDR3 DNA reads as TGTGCCAGTACCACGGGAGGCCGACCCTACGAGCAGTACTTC. This sequence encodes CASTTGGRPYEQYF.

This chain connects TRBV5-5 to TRBJ2-7; 10 nucleotides align to TRBD1. This CDR3 contains 15 residues. The V gene's germline CDR1 is SGHKS and CDR2 YYEKEE (reference sequence). Germline trimming cut 2 bases from V and 3 bases from J; bases unmatched to any gene: 5. Here the CDR3 DNA reads TGTGCCAGCAGCTTATACTGGACAGGGGGCTACGAGCAGTACTTC. Protein: CASSLYWTGGYEQYF.

The rearrangement links TRBV11-2 to TRBJ2-7; TRBD1 aligns across 9 bases. After removal of 8 bases from V and 7 bases from J, the junction contained 12 bases not matched to a gene. CDR3 length: 14 amino acids. Germline V lookup: CDR1 SGHAT, CDR2 FQNNGV. The CDR3 region is CASLTGGVIGEQYF. The CDR3 region has the DNA TGTGCCAGCTTAACAGGGGGCGTTATAGGAGAGCAGTACTTC.

This rearrangement joins TRBV9 to TRBJ2-3; 8 bases align to TRBD2. The CDR3 totals 15 residues. V lost 6 bases, J lost 4 bases, and 10 bases stayed unmatched. Germline values: CDR1 SGDLS, CDR2 YYNGEE. CDR3 DNA: TGTGCCAGCACCAACACGGGGGGGTTTTCAGATACGCAGTATTTT. Protein product: CASTNTGGFSDTQYF.